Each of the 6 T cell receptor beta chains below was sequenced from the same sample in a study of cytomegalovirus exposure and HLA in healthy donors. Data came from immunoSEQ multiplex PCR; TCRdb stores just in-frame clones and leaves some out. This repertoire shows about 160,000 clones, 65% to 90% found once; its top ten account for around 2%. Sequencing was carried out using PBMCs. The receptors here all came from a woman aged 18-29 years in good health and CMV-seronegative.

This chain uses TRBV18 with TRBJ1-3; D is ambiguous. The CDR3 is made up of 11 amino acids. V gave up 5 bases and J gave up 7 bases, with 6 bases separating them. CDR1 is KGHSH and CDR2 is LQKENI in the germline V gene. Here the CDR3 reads CASSSMNTIYF. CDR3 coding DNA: TGTGCCAGCTCATCTATGAACACCATATATTTT.

This CDR3 is CASSIGTGDGNTIYF. In DNA, the CDR3 is TGTGCCAGTAGTATCGGGACAGGGGATGGAAACACCATATATTTT. This chain uses TRBV19 with TRBJ1-3, with 10 bases fitting TRBD1. V was clipped by 3 bases and J by 3 bases; unmatched bases: 2. The CDR3 consists of 15 residues. Per the germline V gene, CDR1 is LNHDA and CDR2 is SQIVND (reference sequence).

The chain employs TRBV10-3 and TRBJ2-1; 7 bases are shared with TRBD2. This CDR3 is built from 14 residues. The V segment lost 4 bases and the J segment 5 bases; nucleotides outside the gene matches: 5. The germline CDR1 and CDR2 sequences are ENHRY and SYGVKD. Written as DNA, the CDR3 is TGTGCCATCAGTGTGGGGCGGGAGAACAATGAGCAGTTCTTC. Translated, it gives CAISVGRENNEQFF.

CDR3 sequence: CASRSDQYF. CDR3 coding DNA: TGTGCCAGCCGCAGCGATCAGTATTTT. The chain recombines TRBV21-1 with TRBJ2-3; the D segment call TRBD2 is taken from the table without a DNA check. TRBV21-1 is listed as a pseudogene. The CDR3 has 9 amino acids.

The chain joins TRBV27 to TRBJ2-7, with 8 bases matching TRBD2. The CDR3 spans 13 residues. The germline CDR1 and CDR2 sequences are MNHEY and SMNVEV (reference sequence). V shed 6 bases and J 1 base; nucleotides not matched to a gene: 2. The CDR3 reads CASSGTSSYEQYF. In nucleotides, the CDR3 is TGTGCCAGCAGCGGGACTAGTTCCTACGAGCAGTACTTC.

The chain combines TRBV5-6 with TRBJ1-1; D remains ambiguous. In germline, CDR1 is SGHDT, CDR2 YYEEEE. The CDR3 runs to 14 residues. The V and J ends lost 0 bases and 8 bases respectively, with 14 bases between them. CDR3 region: CASSLAGKFVEAFF. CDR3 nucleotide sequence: TGTGCCAGCAGCTTGGCGGGGAAGTTTGTCGAAGCTTTCTTT. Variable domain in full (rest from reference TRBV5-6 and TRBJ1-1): DAGVTQSPTHLIKTRGQQVTLRCSPKSGHDTVSWYQQALGQGPQFIFQYYEEEERQRGNFPDRFSGHQFPNYSSELNVNALLLGDSALYLCASSLAGKFVEAFFGQGTRLTVV.